This record covers a single TCR beta chain. Participant reports of clinical history set cohort assignment. Original handling: Nucleated cell counts were estimated from reference gene primer amplification. Repertoires were generated with immunoSEQ multiplex PCR, while TCRdb's copy carries only in-frame clones and drops some. Clone size and V and J calls were adopted from that table, with D and trimming inferred from the DNA. The repertoire has hundreds of thousands of clones, 90% of them found once; the top ten carry approximately 1.1%. This record comes from a study of blood T cell repertoires in COVID-19. Study-level background: In each case, the material was cDNA or gDNA derived from T cells, B-cell-depleted T cells, or PBMCs.

The ends were cut back, 5 bases at V and 4 bases at J, with 22 bases in the middle. The germline V gene encodes CDR1 SGHTA and CDR2 FQGNSA. The CDR3 covers 17 residues. The V call is TRBV7-2, the J call TRBJ2-3; D is possibly TRBD2 (6 bases). The source material was PBMCs or T cells enriched from blood (not recorded which). The source is a man aged 25 to 45 who had recovered from COVID-19. CDR3 in amino acids: CASSLRRAGAWADTQYF. CDR3 bases: TGTGCCAGCAGCCTACGGCGAGCGGGTGCTTGGGCAGATACGCAGTATTTT.